This TCR beta chain is from a study of blood T cell repertoires in COVID-19. Study details: Both acute and convalescent COVID-19 samples were obtained from the United States, Italy and Spain. The cDNA or gDNA used as material had been derived from T cells, B-cell-depleted T cells, or PBMCs.

The germline V gene has CDR1 KGHSH and CDR2 LQKENI. With 3 bases removed from V and 0 bases from J, the gap between germline ends came to 14 bases. CDR3 length equals 16 residues. Some clones are missing from TCRdb's copy, which holds only in-frame ones; the method was immunoSEQ multiplex PCR. The data hold about 130,000 clones, with 80% to 90% observed a single time. This TCR derives from a man aged 55 to 69 with COVID-19, enrolled during active disease. This chain connects TRBV18 to TRBJ1-1; D ambiguous. The sequencing input was peripheral blood. This CDR3 reads CASSPQEGRVNTEAFF. The DNA for the CDR3 is TGTGCCAGCTCACCTCAGGAGGGAAGGGTGAACACTGAAGCTTTCTTT.